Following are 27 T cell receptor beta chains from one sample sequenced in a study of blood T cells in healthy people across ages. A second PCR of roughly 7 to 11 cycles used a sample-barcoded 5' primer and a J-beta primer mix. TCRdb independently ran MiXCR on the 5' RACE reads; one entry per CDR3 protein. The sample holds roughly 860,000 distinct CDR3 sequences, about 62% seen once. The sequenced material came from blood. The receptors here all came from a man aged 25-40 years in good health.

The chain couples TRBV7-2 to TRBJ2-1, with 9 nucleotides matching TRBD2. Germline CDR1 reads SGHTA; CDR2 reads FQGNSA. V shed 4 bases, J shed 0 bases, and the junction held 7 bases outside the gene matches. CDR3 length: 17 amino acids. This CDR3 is CASSSRLADFSYNEQFF. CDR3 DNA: TGTGCCAGCAGCTCAAGACTAGCGGATTTCTCCTACAATGAGCAGTTCTTC.

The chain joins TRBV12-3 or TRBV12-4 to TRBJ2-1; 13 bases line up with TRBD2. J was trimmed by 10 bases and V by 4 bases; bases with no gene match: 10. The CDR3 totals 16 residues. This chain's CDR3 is CASSSTGLAGSREQFF. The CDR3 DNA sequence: TGTGCCAGCAGTTCGACGGGACTAGCGGGGTCCCGCGAGCAGTTCTTC.

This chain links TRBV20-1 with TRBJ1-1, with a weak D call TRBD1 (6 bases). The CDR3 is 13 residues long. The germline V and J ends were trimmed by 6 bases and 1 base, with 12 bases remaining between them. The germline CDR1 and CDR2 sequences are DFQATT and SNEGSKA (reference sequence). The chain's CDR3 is CSAIDRSNTEAFF. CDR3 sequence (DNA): TGCAGTGCCATCGACAGGTCGAACACTGAAGCTTTCTTT.

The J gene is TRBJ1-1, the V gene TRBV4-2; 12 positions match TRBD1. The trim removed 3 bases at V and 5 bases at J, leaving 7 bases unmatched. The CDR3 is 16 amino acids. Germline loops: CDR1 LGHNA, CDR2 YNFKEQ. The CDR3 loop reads CASSQGTGGLGTEAFF. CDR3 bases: TGTGCCAGCAGCCAGGGGACAGGGGGCTTGGGGACTGAAGCTTTCTTT.

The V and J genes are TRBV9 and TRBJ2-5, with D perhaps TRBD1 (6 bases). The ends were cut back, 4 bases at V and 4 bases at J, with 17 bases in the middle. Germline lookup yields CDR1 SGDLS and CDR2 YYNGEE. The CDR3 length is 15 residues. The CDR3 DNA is TGTGCCAGCAGCCTCCAGAGCAGGGGTGGAGAGACCCAGTACTTC. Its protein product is CASSLQSRGGETQYF.

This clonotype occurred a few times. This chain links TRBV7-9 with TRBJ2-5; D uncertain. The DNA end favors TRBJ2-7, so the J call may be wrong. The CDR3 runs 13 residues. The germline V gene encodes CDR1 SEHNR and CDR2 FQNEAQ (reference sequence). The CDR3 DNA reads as TGTGCCAGCAGCTCAACCACACGTTACGAGCAGTACTTC. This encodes CASSSTTRYEQYF.

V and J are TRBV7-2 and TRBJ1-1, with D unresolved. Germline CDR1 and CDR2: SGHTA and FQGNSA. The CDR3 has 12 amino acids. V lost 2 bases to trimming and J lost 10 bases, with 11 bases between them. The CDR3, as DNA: TGTGCCAGCAGCTTATCAGGCGGTGGAGCTTTCTTT. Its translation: CASSLSGGGAFF.

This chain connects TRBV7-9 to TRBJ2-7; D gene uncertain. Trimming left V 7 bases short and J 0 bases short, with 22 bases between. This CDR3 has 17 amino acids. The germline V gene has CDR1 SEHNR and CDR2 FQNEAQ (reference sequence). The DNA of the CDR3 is TGTGCCAGCAACCCCCTGCCGGAACAGCGCTCCTCCTACGAGCAGTACTTC. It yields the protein CASNPLPEQRSSYEQYF.

The CDR3 bases are TGTGCCAGCCTCCGGGGTGGTCGAAATGAAAAACTGTTTTTT. Translated, it gives CASLRGGRNEKLFF. The V and J genes are TRBV6-2 or TRBV6-3 and TRBJ1-4; no clear D gene. The CDR3 spans 14 residues. V dropped 8 bases and J dropped 5 bases, with 15 bases sitting between them. Germline CDR1 reads MNHEY; CDR2 reads SVGEGT.

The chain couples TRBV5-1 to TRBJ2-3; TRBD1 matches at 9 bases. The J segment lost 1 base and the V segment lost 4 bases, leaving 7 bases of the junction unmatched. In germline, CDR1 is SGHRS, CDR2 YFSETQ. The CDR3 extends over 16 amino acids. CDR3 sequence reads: CASSLTGDRGTDTQYF. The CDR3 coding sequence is TGCGCCAGCAGCCTTACCGGGGACAGGGGCACAGATACGCAGTATTTT.

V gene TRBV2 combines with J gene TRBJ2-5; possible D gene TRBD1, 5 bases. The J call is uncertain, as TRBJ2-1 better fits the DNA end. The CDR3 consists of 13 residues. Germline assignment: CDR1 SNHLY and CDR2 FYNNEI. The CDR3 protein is CASRGPGQETQFF. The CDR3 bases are TGTGCCAGCAGAGGGCCAGGGCAAGAGACCCAGTTCTTC.

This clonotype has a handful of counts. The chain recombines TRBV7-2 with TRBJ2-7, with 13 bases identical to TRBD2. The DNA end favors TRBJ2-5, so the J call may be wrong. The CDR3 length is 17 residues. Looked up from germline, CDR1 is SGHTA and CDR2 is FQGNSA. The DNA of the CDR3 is TGTGCCAGCAGCCGGAAACTAGCGGGGGGGCTGAGAGAGACCCAGTACTTC. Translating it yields CASSRKLAGGLRETQYF.

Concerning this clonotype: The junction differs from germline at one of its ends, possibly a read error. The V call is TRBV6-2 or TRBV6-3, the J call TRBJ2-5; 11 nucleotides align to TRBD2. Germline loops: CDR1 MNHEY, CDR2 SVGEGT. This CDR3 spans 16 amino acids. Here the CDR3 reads CAGSLGLAGLQETQYF. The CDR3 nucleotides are TGTGCCGGCAGTCTCGGACTAGCGGGCCTCCAAGAGACCCAGTACTTC.

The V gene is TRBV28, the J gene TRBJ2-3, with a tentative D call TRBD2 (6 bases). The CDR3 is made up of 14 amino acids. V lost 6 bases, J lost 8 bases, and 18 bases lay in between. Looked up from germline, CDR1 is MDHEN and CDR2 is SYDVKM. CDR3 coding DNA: TGTGCCAGCAGCCCGGGGGAGCTTAGAGCTACGCAGTATTTT. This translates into CASSPGELRATQYF.

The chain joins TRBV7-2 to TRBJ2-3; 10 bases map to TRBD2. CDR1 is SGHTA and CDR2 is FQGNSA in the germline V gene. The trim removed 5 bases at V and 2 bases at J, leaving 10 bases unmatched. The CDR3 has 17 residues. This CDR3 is CASSPQVSGGATDTQYF. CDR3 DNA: TGTGCCAGCAGCCCCCAAGTGAGCGGGGGGGCCACAGATACGCAGTATTTT.

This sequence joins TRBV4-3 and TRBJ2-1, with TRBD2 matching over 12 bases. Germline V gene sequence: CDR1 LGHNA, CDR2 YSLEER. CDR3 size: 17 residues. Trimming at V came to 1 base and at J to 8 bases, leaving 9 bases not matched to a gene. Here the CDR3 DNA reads TGCGCCAGCAGCCAAGGGACTAGCGGGGCCCTATCTGATGAGCAGTTCTTC. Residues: CASSQGTSGALSDEQFF.

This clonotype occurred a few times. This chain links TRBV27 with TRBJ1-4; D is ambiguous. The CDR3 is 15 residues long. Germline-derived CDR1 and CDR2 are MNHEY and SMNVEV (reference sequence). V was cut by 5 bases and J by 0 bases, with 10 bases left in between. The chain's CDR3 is CASSPDLATNEKLFF. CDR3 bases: TGTGCCAGCAGTCCGGACCTTGCAACTAATGAAAAACTGTTTTTT.

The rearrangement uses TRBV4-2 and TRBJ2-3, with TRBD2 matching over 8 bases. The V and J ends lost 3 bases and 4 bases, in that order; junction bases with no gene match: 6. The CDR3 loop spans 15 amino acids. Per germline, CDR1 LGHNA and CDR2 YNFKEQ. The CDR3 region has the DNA TGTGCCAGCAGCCATGGGGGACTAGAGCCAGATACGCAGTATTTT. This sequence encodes CASSHGGLEPDTQYF.

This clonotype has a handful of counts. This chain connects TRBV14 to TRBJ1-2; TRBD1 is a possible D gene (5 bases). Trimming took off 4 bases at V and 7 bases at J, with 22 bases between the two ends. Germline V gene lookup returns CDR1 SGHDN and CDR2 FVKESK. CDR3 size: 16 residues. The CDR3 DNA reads TGTGCCAGCAGCCGGGGGGGAGACGGTGGAAGATCTGGCTACACCTTC. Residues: CASSRGGDGGRSGYTF.

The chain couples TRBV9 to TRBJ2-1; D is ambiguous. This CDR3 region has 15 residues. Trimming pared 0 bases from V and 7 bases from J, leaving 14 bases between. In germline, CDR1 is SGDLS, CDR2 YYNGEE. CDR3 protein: CASSVGPTSENEQFF. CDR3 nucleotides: TGTGCCAGCAGCGTAGGGCCCACCTCAGAGAATGAGCAGTTCTTC.

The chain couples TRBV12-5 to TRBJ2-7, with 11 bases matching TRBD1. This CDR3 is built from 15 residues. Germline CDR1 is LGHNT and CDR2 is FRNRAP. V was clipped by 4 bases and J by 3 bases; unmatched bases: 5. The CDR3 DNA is TGTGCTAGTGGTTCCCCGGGACAGGGGGTCTACGAGCAGTACTTC. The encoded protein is CASGSPGQGVYEQYF.

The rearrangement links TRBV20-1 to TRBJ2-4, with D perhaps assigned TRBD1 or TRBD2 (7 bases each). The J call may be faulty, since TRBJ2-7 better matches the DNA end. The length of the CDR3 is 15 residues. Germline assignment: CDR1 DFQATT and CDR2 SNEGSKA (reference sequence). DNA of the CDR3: TGCAGTGCTAGAGCACCAGGGGGGGGCACCTACGAGCAGTACTTC. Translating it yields CSARAPGGGTYEQYF.

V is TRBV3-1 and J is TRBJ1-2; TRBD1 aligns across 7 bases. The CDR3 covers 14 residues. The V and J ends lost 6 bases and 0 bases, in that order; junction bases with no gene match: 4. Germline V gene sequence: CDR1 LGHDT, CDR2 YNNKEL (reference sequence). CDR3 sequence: CASRGTAANYGYTF. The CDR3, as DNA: TGTGCCAGCAGAGGGACAGCGGCTAACTATGGCTACACCTTC.

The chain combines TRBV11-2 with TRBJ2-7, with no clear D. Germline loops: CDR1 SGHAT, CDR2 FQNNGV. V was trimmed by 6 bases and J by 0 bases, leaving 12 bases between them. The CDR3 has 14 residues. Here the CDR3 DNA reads TGTGCCAGCAGGTTGGGATTTAGCTCCTACGAGCAGTACTTC. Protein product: CASRLGFSSYEQYF. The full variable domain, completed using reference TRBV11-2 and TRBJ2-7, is EAGVAQSPRYKIIEKRQSVAFWCNPISGHATLYWYQQILGQGPKLLIQFQNNGVVDDSQLPKDRFSAERLKGVDSTLKIQPAKLEDSAVYLCASRLGFSSYEQYFGPGTRLTVT.

CDR3 sequence: CAWSVTGDQPQHF. In nucleotides, the CDR3 is TGTGCCTGGAGTGTAACAGGGGATCAGCCCCAGCATTTT. The rearrangement links TRBV30 to TRBJ1-5, with 7 bases aligning to TRBD1. Germline-derived CDR1 and CDR2 are GTSNPN and SVGIG (reference sequence). V shed 0 bases, J shed 5 bases, and the junction held 1 base outside the gene matches. CDR3 length: 13 amino acids. Full variable domain (remainder filled in from reference TRBV30 and TRBJ1-5): SQTIHQWPATLVQPVGSPLSLECTVEGTSNPNLYWYRQAAGRGLQLLFYSVGIGQISSEVPQNLSASRPQDRQFILSSKKLLLSDSGFYLCAWSVTGDQPQHFGDGTRLSIL.

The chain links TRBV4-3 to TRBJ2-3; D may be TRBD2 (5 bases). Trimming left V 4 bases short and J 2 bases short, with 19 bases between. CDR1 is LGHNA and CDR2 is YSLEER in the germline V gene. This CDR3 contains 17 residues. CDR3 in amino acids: CASSPWFERQPTDTQYF. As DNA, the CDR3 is TGCGCCAGCAGCCCCTGGTTCGAGCGGCAACCCACAGATACGCAGTATTTT.

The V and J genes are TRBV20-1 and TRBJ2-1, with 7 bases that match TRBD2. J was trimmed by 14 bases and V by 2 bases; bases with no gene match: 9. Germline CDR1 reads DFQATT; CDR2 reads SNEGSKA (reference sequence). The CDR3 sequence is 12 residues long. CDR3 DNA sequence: TGCAGTGCTAGACCACTAGCGTGGGAGGAGTTCTTC. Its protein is CSARPLAWEEFF.